Each of the 15 T cell receptor beta chains below was sequenced from the same sample in a study of blood T cell repertoires in COVID-19. Only in-frame clones appear in the TCRdb table, and some are missing; sequencing was by immunoSEQ multiplex PCR. The data contain approximately 200,000 clones, roughly 83% of them singletons. Sequencing was performed on peripheral blood. The receptors here all came from a woman between 45 and 60 years old with acute or convalescent COVID-19.

The table lists this clone with a count of one. The chain has TRBV7-9 and TRBJ1-5, with 9 bases fitting TRBD1. Germline V gene sequence: CDR1 SEHNR, CDR2 FQNEAQ (reference sequence). Trimming removed 5 bases from V and 5 bases from J; junction bases left unmatched: 7. The CDR3 sequence is 15 residues long. The CDR3 coding sequence is TGTGCCAGCAGCGCAGGACAGGGGTCGGATCAGCCCCAGCATTTT. Translated: CASSAGQGSDQPQHF.

The rearrangement joins TRBV30 to TRBJ1-1; D gene ambiguous. The germline V gene has CDR1 GTSNPN and CDR2 SVGIG (reference sequence). The ends were cut back, 3 bases at V and 0 bases at J, with 5 bases in the middle. CDR3 size: 12 residues. The CDR3 reads CAWSLLNTEAFF. The DNA for the CDR3 is TGTGCCTGGAGCCTATTGAACACTGAAGCTTTCTTT.

J is TRBJ2-6 and V is TRBV5-6, with D unclear. Germline V gene data show CDR1 as SGHDT and CDR2 as YYEEEE. CDR3 length equals 15 residues. The germline V and J ends were trimmed by 3 bases and 0 bases, with 7 bases remaining between them. The chain's CDR3 is CASSSSVSGANVLTF. The CDR3 coding sequence is TGTGCCAGCAGCTCGTCGGTCTCTGGGGCCAACGTCCTGACTTTC.

The rearrangement links TRBV19 to TRBJ2-2; D is ambiguous. Per the germline V gene, CDR1 is LNHDA and CDR2 is SQIVND (reference sequence). V lost 5 bases to trimming and J lost 2 bases, with 9 bases between them. The CDR3 is 14 amino acids. The CDR3 sequence is CASSVYSNTGELFF. CDR3 sequence (DNA): TGTGCCAGTAGTGTTTATAGTAACACCGGGGAGCTGTTTTTT.

J is TRBJ2-7 and V is TRBV21-1; the D segment call TRBD2 is taken from the table without a DNA check. TRBV21-1 is termed a pseudogene. The CDR3 sequence is 13 residues long. The CDR3 spells CASSKGGAHEQYF. In nucleotides, the CDR3 is TGTGCCAGCAGCAAGGGGGGGGCCCACGAGCAGTACTTC.

This chain connects TRBV27 to TRBJ2-2; 7 bases fit TRBD2. The germline V gene has CDR1 MNHEY and CDR2 SMNVEV (reference sequence). V was pared by 7 bases and J by 7 bases, with 6 bases of the junction left unmatched. The CDR3 spans 13 residues. CDR3 protein: CASTGGFGGELFF. CDR3 coding DNA: TGTGCCAGCACCGGGGGGTTTGGCGGGGAGCTGTTTTTT.

The V and J genes are TRBV19 and TRBJ2-7, with 10 bases fitting TRBD1. The V gene end was trimmed by 10 bases and the J gene end by 4 bases; junction bases not matched to a gene: 7. The CDR3 covers 13 residues. The germline V gene has CDR1 LNHDA and CDR2 SQIVND (reference sequence). The CDR3 DNA sequence: TGTGCCACCGGACAGGGGGAATTTTACGAGCAGTACTTC. As protein: CATGQGEFYEQYF.

J is TRBJ1-5 and V is TRBV7-9; TRBD1 is a possible D gene (5 bases). The CDR3 sequence is 15 residues long. Trimming cost V 1 base and J 9 bases, with 16 bases left between them. CDR1 and CDR2 (germline): SEHNR, FQNEAQ (reference sequence). CDR3 amino acids: CASSLGAGRSGPQHF. DNA of the CDR3: TGTGCCAGCAGCTTAGGAGCAGGGCGATCTGGGCCCCAGCATTTT. Full variable domain (rest looked up from reference TRBV7-9 and TRBJ1-5): DTGVSQNPRHKITKRGQNVTFRCDPISEHNRLYWYRQTLGQGPEFLTYFQNEAQLEKSRLLSDRFSAERPKGSFSTLEIQRTEQGDSAMYLCASSLGAGRSGPQHFGDGTRLSIL.

The V call is TRBV5-1, the J call TRBJ2-2; 8 positions agree with TRBD1. The J segment lost 4 bases and the V segment lost 4 bases, leaving 6 bases of the junction unmatched. Germline-derived CDR1 and CDR2 are SGHRS and YFSETQ. The CDR3 is 15 amino acids. The CDR3 is CASSLDRVTTGELFF. The CDR3, as DNA: TGCGCCAGCAGCCTGGACAGGGTGACCACCGGGGAGCTGTTTTTT.

The V gene is TRBV2, the J gene TRBJ2-7, with TRBD2 matching 9 bases. The CDR3 covers 15 residues. The V segment lost 7 bases and the J segment 6 bases; nucleotides outside the gene matches: 13. CDR1 SNHLY and CDR2 FYNNEI come from the germline V gene. CDR3 bases: TGTGCCAGCACCGAAATGGGCGGGGGGGCCCCCGAGCAGTACTTC. This encodes CASTEMGGGAPEQYF.

The chain is built from TRBV19 and TRBJ2-5, with 7 bases that match TRBD1. CDR1 and CDR2 from the germline V gene are LNHDA and SQIVND (reference sequence). V gave up 4 bases and J gave up 1 base; unmatched junction bases: 9. CDR3 length: 16 amino acids. In DNA, the CDR3 is TGTGCCAGTAGTAAAACGACAGGGTCTACCCAAGAGACCCAGTACTTC. It specifies CASSKTTGSTQETQYF.

The chain combines TRBV28 with TRBJ1-2, with D possibly TRBD1 on 6 matching bases. The V gene lost 4 bases and the J gene lost 8 bases, with 11 bases spanning the gap. Germline V lookup: CDR1 MDHEN, CDR2 SYDVKM. CDR3 size: 12 residues. The DNA of the CDR3 is TGTGCCAGCAGTTCCGGACAGCAGGGCTACACCTTC. Its translation is CASSSGQQGYTF.

This clone has just a few counts. This chain uses TRBV5-5 with TRBJ1-2, with D perhaps TRBD1 (5 bases). CDR1 and CDR2 (germline): SGHKS, YYEKEE (reference sequence). This CDR3 is built from 15 residues. The V end was cut by 4 bases, the J end by 4 bases, with 17 bases between. CDR3 nucleotide sequence: TGTGCCAGCAGCCAAAGACAGTCCCCCCGCTATGGCTACACCTTC. The encoded protein is CASSQRQSPRYGYTF.

The rearrangement links TRBV28 to TRBJ2-6, with TRBD1 matching 12 bases. CDR3 length equals 19 residues. Germline V gene lookup returns CDR1 MDHEN and CDR2 SYDVKM. V was pared by 3 bases and J by 3 bases, with 9 bases of the junction left unmatched. CDR3 protein: CASSFPLGQGAHGANVLTF. DNA of the CDR3: TGTGCCAGCAGTTTTCCCCTGGGACAGGGGGCGCATGGGGCCAACGTCCTGACTTTC.

The chain joins TRBV7-8 to TRBJ2-7; D is possibly TRBD1 (5 bases). The germline V and J ends were trimmed by 5 bases and 6 bases, with 11 bases remaining between them. From germline, CDR1 is SGHVS and CDR2 FQNEAQ. This CDR3 is 12 amino acids long. The CDR3 here is CASSLRVAEQYF. As DNA, the CDR3 is TGTGCCAGCAGCCTCAGGGTAGCCGAGCAGTACTTC.